A single sample is the source of the 15 T cell receptor beta chains below, sequenced in a study of tissue T cells after allogeneic stem cell transplantation (dated by TCRdb to between 2022 and 2023). The time point label here, explained by the study, means: mouse harvest day 7 after allogeneic transplant. Mouse grafts combined 10^7 T-cell-depleted bone marrow cells with 10^6 splenic CD5+ T cells, given via tail vein injection. Library method: the immunoSEQ multiplex PCR assay. TCRdb provides this immuneACCESS table in a form limited to in-frame rearrangements. Some clones are lacking; in checked studies, under half of them reflect an unresolved V gene, and why the rest are absent is not known. The table for this sample lists approximately 5,000 clones; 40% to 60% of them were counted only once. The ten largest account for around 5.5% of the sample. The specimen was gut tissue. The receptors were gathered from a female BALB/c mouse given C57BL/6 T cells with graft-versus-host disease after an allogeneic hematopoietic cell transplant.

Note on this clone: The listed genes are named as in mouse. The CDR3 end falls 1 residue outside the read, so it is completed with the germline J gene. V usage is TRBV26 and J usage is TRBJ2-4; the D gene is possibly TRBD1 (6 bases). Germline V gives CDR1 KGHPV, CDR2 FQNQEV (reference sequence). Trimming took 4 bases from V and 3 from J, leaving 11 bases between them. The CDR3 length is 14 residues. The CDR3 region is CASSPQGRQNTLYF. The CDR3 DNA, read in part, is TGTGCCAGCAGTCCACAGGGCCGGCAAAACACCTTGTAC.

The table lists this clone with a few counts. Gene names and germline refer to mouse. The read ends 1 residue before the CDR3 terminus; that terminus is restored from the germline J gene. The V and J genes are TRBV3 and TRBJ1-4; 10 positions agree with TRBD1. Germline V gene data show CDR1 as SNHLY and CDR2 as FYNGKV (reference sequence). The CDR3 sequence is 14 residues long. V was clipped by 5 bases and J by 7 bases; unmatched bases: 4. The CDR3 DNA, read in part, is TGTGCCAGCAGCCGGGACAGGGGAGCCGAAAGATTATTT. Translating gives CASSRDRGAERLF. The CDR3 as a whole reads CASSRDRGAERLFF.

On this clone itself: The genes are named according to mouse. The read comes to an end 1 residue before the CDR3 does, leaving the germline J gene to fill in the end. The rearrangement links TRBV4 to TRBJ2-7, with 9 bases aligning to TRBD2. The CDR3 has 14 amino acids. Germline CDR1 reads LGHDT; CDR2 reads YNNKQL (reference sequence). Unmatched junction bases numbered 3, after V lost 4 bases and J lost 2 bases. The DNA read from the CDR3 is TGTGCCAGCAGCTCCGGACTGGGGACCTATGAACAGTAC. Its translation is CASSSGLGTYEQY. The entire CDR3 sequence reads CASSSGLGTYEQYF.

Note on this clone: Gene names and germline refer to mouse. The CDR3 is CTCSARGRNSPLYF. The CDR3 DNA, read in part, is TGCACCTGCAGTGCAAGGGGGCGCAATTCGCCCCTCTAC. The V gene is TRBV1, the J gene TRBJ1-6; 7 bases fit TRBD1. Read coverage stops 1 residue before the CDR3 terminus; the germline J gene supplies the remainder. TRBJ1-6 is filed as an ORF, its function uncertain. Germline CDR1 and CDR2: NSQYPW and LRSPGD (reference sequence). With 2 bases clipped from V and 7 bases from J, the junction kept 2 bases outside the gene matches. CDR3 size: 14 residues.

Of note for this clone: Gene names are the mouse ones. The read stops 1 residue short of the end of the CDR3; the missing end is completed from the germline J gene. V gene TRBV26 combines with J gene TRBJ1-1; D remains ambiguous. The CDR3 runs 12 residues. Germline V gene data show CDR1 as KGHPV and CDR2 as FQNQEV (reference sequence). V dropped 4 bases and J dropped 1 base, with 4 bases sitting between them. The CDR3 DNA, read in part, is TGTGCCAGCAGTCAAGAAAACACAGAAGTCTTC. This encodes CASSQENTEVF. The CDR3 in full is CASSQENTEVFF. Supplemented by reference TRBV26 and TRBJ1-1, the full variable domain reads NSKVIQTPRYLVKGQGQKAKMRCIPEKGHPVVFWYQQNKNNEFKFLINFQNQEVLQQIDMTEKRFSAECPSNSPCSLEIQSSEAGDSALYLCASSQENTEVFFGKGTRLTVV.

Concerning this clone itself: The gene names here belong to mouse. The part of the CDR3 DNA that was read is TGTGCCAGCAGTTTAGGGGGTAGTCAAAACACCTTGTAC. Amino acid sequence: CASSLGGSQNTLY. The entire CDR3 is CASSLGGSQNTLYF. This sequence joins TRBV15 and TRBJ2-4; D is unclear. The CDR3 goes on 1 residue after the read ends, and that part is filled in from the germline J gene. V lost 1 base and J lost 0, with 5 bases in between. The CDR3 is 14 amino acids. Per germline, CDR1 SGHND and CDR2 FRSKSL.

The count of this clone is one. The gene names here belong to mouse. The covered CDR3 bases are TGTGCCAGCGGTGTCGGGACTGGGGGAGACCAAGACACCCAGTAC. Translated: CASGVGTGGDQDTQY. The CDR3 in its entirety is CASGVGTGGDQDTQYF. The rearrangement links TRBV13-2 to TRBJ2-5; 11 nucleotides line up with TRBD2. The read stops 1 residue short of the end of the CDR3; the missing end is completed from the germline J gene. With 3 bases clipped from V and 1 base from J, the junction kept 4 bases outside the gene matches. Germline V gives CDR1 NNHNN, CDR2 SYGAGS (reference sequence). The CDR3 runs to 16 residues.

Comments on this clone: Genes and germline are mouse. The read terminates 1 residue ahead of where the CDR3 ends, so the germline J gene completes it. The gene calls are TRBV13-2 and TRBJ2-7; 11 bases map to TRBD2. The length of the CDR3 is 15 residues. The ends lost 0 bases at V and 4 bases at J; junction bases unmatched: 3. Germline CDR1 and CDR2: NNHNN and SYGAGS (reference sequence). The CDR3 DNA, read in part, is TGTGCCAGCGGTGATGCAGACTGGGGGGGATATGAACAGTAC. This encodes CASGDADWGGYEQY. The CDR3 in full is CASGDADWGGYEQYF.

With respect to this clone: The genes are named according to mouse. The CDR3 goes on 1 residue after the read ends, and that part is filled in from the germline J gene. The J gene is TRBJ2-1, the V gene TRBV3; no clear D gene. V dropped 0 bases and J dropped 6 bases, with 3 bases sitting between them. The CDR3 extends over 12 amino acids. Germline lookup yields CDR1 SNHLY and CDR2 FYNGKV (reference sequence). CDR3 DNA, as far as it was read: TGTGCCAGCAGCTTAGCAGTTGCTGAGCAGTTC. Translated: CASSLAVAEQF. The CDR3 in full is CASSLAVAEQFF.

In this sample, this clone turned up a few times. The genes and germline here are from mouse. With the read ending 1 residue before the CDR3 end, the germline J gene is used to fill in that end. This chain uses TRBV2 with TRBJ2-5; D is uncertain. This CDR3 contains 13 residues. Per the germline V gene, CDR1 is LGHNA and CDR2 is YSYQKL. V lost 1 base and J 6 bases, leaving 8 bases between the germline ends. CDR3 protein: CASSQAGWDTQYF. The sequenced part of the CDR3 DNA is TGTGCCAGCAGCCAAGCGGGATGGGACACCCAGTAC. The full variable domain, completed using reference TRBV2 and TRBJ2-5, is DPKIIQKPKYLVAVTGSEKILICEQYLGHNAMYWYRQSAKKPLEFMFSYSYQKLMDNQTASSRFQPQSSKKNHLDLQITALKPDDSATYFCASSQAGWDTQYFGPGTRLLVL.

As regards this clone: The gene names here belong to mouse. The missing CDR3 end, 1 residue past where the read stops, is filled in from the germline J gene. The chain couples TRBV13-1 to TRBJ2-2, with 12 bases that match TRBD2. V shed 3 bases, J shed 0 bases, and the junction held 3 bases outside the gene matches. Germline-derived CDR1 and CDR2 are NSHNY and SYGAGN. This CDR3 has 17 residues. CDR3 loop: CASSARTGGANTGQLYF. The covered CDR3 bases are TGTGCCAGCAGTGCACGGACTGGGGGGGCAAACACCGGGCAGCTCTAC.

Notes on this clone: These gene names are mouse names. The part of the CDR3 DNA that was read is TGCTCCAGCAGTCAATCGAGGAATGAACAGTAC. It is translated as CSSSQSRNEQY. The CDR3 in full is CSSSQSRNEQYF. The V and J genes are TRBV23 and TRBJ2-7. The CDR3 end is not reached by the read, which stops 1 residue before it; the germline J gene fills it in. Germline V lookup: CDR1 KGHTA, CDR2 FQNQQP. The CDR3 consists of 12 residues.

About this clone: The gene names here belong to mouse. The CDR3 extends 1 residue past the end of the read, so its final part is completed from the germline J gene. The rearrangement joins TRBV12-2 to TRBJ2-5; D may be TRBD1 or TRBD2 (6 bases each). Germline V CDR1 and CDR2: SGHLS, HYDKME. V was shortened by 4 bases and J by 0 bases, with 10 bases between the two germline ends. The CDR3 loop spans 14 amino acids. Partial CDR3 DNA: TGTGCCAGCTCCCGGGGGCTTAACCAAGACACCCAGTAC. It specifies CASSRGLNQDTQY. The CDR3 reads in full as CASSRGLNQDTQYF.

Of note for this clone: Germline and genes: mouse. The missing CDR3 end, 1 residue past where the read stops, is filled in from the germline J gene. The chain links TRBV12-2 to TRBJ1-4; 9 positions match TRBD1. V lost 0 bases to trimming and J lost 3 bases; unmatched junction nucleotides: 1. Germline CDR1 and CDR2: SGHLS and HYDKME. CDR3 length: 15 residues. CDR3 protein: CASSLDRGANERLFF. Partial CDR3 DNA: TGTGCCAGCTCTCTCGACAGGGGGGCCAACGAAAGATTATTT.

On this clone: Mouse names are used for the genes. The read falls 1 residue short of the CDR3 end, and the missing part is taken from the germline J gene. The chain links TRBV26 to TRBJ1-1; 11 bases are a match to TRBD1. The trim removed 3 bases at V and 4 bases at J, leaving 1 base unmatched. The CDR3 runs 14 residues. The germline gives CDR1 KGHPV, CDR2 FQNQEV (reference sequence). The chain's CDR3 is CASSLGTGGTEVFF. The sequenced part of the CDR3 DNA is TGTGCCAGCAGTCTCGGGACAGGGGGCACAGAAGTCTTC.